Presented here are 30 T cell receptor beta chains from one specimen sequenced in a study of shared clonotypes between healthy human individuals. Only in-frame clones appear in the TCRdb table, and some are missing; sequencing was by immunoSEQ multiplex PCR. The sample shows 2,100,000 or so clones, 90% to 97% of them seen only once. Sequences were obtained from naive CD4+ T cells sorted from blood. The sample's subset: CD45RA+ positively selected. The source is a man aged 18 to 30 in good health.

This clone occurred once. This rearrangement joins TRBV7-2 to TRBJ1-6; no clear D gene. CDR1 SGHTA and CDR2 FQGNSA come from the germline V gene. This CDR3 comprises 15 residues. V lost 8 bases and J lost 0, with 11 bases in between. CDR3 DNA: TGTGCCAGCGTGTTCGTCAGCTCCTATAATTCACCCCTCCACTTT. Translation: CASVFVSSYNSPLHF.

V and J are TRBV19 and TRBJ1-4; D unresolved. The germline V and J ends were trimmed by 6 bases and 6 bases, with 11 bases remaining between them. The length of the CDR3 is 13 residues. In germline, CDR1 is LNHDA, CDR2 SQIVND (reference sequence). CDR3 DNA sequence: TGTGCCAGTAGGACCGGTTCAGATGAAAAACTGTTTTTT. Translating gives CASRTGSDEKLFF.

The J gene is TRBJ2-7, the V gene TRBV28; 7 nucleotides match TRBD1. CDR3 length equals 14 residues. Germline lookup yields CDR1 MDHEN and CDR2 SYDVKM. The trim removed 6 bases at V and 5 bases at J, leaving 10 bases unmatched. This CDR3 is CASSPTGKGHEQYF. CDR3 sequence (DNA): TGTGCCAGCAGCCCGACAGGGAAGGGCCACGAGCAGTACTTC.

This clone was seen just once. This rearrangement joins TRBV30 to TRBJ2-5, with D possibly being TRBD1 (5 bases). Germline CDR1 is GTSNPN and CDR2 is SVGIG (reference sequence). The CDR3 loop spans 13 amino acids. The ends were cut back, 2 bases at V and 4 bases at J, with 11 bases in the middle. In nucleotides, the CDR3 is TGTGCCTGGAGTAACACAAGGGGAGAGACCCAGTACTTC. Its protein product is CAWSNTRGETQYF.

Comments on this clone: The same CDR3 also results from other DNA sequences found in this sample. The chain combines TRBV5-1 with TRBJ1-1; no clear D. Germline V CDR1 and CDR2: SGHRS, YFSETQ. V was cut by 7 bases and J by 1 base, with 14 bases left in between. The CDR3 is 14 residues long. The CDR3 protein is CASSTRTGNTEAFF. CDR3 nucleotide sequence: TGCGCCAGCTCGACCCGGACGGGGAACACTGAAGCTTTCTTT.

The chain couples TRBV15 to TRBJ2-5, with D perhaps matching TRBD1 (8 bases). V gave up 2 bases and J gave up 2 bases, with 18 bases separating them. This CDR3 region has 17 residues. CDR1 and CDR2 from the germline V gene are LNHNV and YYDKDF (reference sequence). DNA of the CDR3: TGTGCCACCAGCAGATTAACACAGGGGGGAGGGCAAGAGACCCAGTACTTC. Its translation: CATSRLTQGGGQETQYF.

This rearrangement joins TRBV5-4 to TRBJ2-7; possibly TRBD2 for D (5 bases). The CDR3 is made up of 17 amino acids. Deletions cut 3 bases from V and 1 base from J, with 20 bases between. Per germline, CDR1 SGHNT and CDR2 YYREEE (reference sequence). CDR3 in amino acids: CASSSSARGVKSYEQYF. The CDR3 nucleotides read TGTGCCAGCAGCTCCTCGGCACGGGGTGTCAAGTCCTACGAGCAGTACTTC.

The V call is TRBV7-9, the J call TRBJ2-7, with TRBD1 matching 10 bases. CDR3 length: 15 residues. After removal of 5 bases from V and 2 bases from J, the junction contained 6 bases not matched to a gene. Germline CDR1 and CDR2: SEHNR and FQNEAQ (reference sequence). The CDR3 DNA is TGTGCCAGCAGCCCCGGGACAGGGGTCCCCTACGAGCAGTACTTC. Its protein is CASSPGTGVPYEQYF.

The chain uses TRBV18 and TRBJ2-5; 7 bases agree with TRBD2. J gave up 5 bases and V 4 bases, and 1 base lay outside the gene matches. The CDR3 is 12 amino acids. CDR1 and CDR2 (germline): KGHSH, LQKENI. The CDR3 loop reads CASSRGGETQYF. Here the CDR3 DNA reads TGTGCCAGCTCACGGGGGGGGGAGACCCAGTACTTC.

V is TRBV30 and J is TRBJ2-1; D is unclear. Germline V gene data show CDR1 as GTSNPN and CDR2 as SVGIG (reference sequence). The CDR3 has 14 residues. The germline V and J ends were trimmed by 2 bases and 3 bases, with 11 bases remaining between them. The CDR3 DNA sequence: TGTGCCTGGAGTAGCCAGGCGAGCTACAATGAGCAGTTCTTC. Amino acids: CAWSSQASYNEQFF.

The chain joins TRBV29-1 to TRBJ2-3, with unresolved D. V was shortened by 3 bases and J by 5 bases, with 9 bases between the two germline ends. The CDR3 length is 12 residues. Germline CDR1 SQVTM, CDR2 ANQGSEA. CDR3 amino acids: CSVEAAEDTQYF. CDR3 bases: TGCAGCGTTGAGGCGGCTGAAGATACGCAGTATTTT.

V is TRBV9 and J is TRBJ1-2, with D perhaps matching TRBD1 (5 bases). V was trimmed by 4 bases and J by 5 bases, leaving 12 bases between them. The CDR3 totals 13 residues. CDR1 is SGDLS and CDR2 is YYNGEE in the germline V gene. The CDR3 is CASSRIDSYGYTF. In nucleotides, the CDR3 is TGTGCCAGCAGCCGTATTGACAGTTATGGCTACACCTTC.

The V call is TRBV2, the J call TRBJ2-5, with a tentative D call TRBD2 (5 bases). V was shortened by 5 bases and J by 1 base, with 14 bases between the two germline ends. The CDR3 length is 15 residues. Germline lookup yields CDR1 SNHLY and CDR2 FYNNEI. CDR3 nucleotides: TGTGCCAGCAGTCCAAGGGTACTAGTCCAAGAGACCCAGTACTTC. This sequence encodes CASSPRVLVQETQYF.

V and J are TRBV9 and TRBJ2-5; a weak D match, TRBD2 (5 bases). The CDR3 has 12 amino acids. The germline V and J ends were trimmed by 4 bases and 3 bases, with 7 bases remaining between them. Germline CDR1 SGDLS, CDR2 YYNGEE. The CDR3 spells CASSPREETQYF. Here the CDR3 DNA reads TGTGCCAGCAGCCCGAGGGAAGAGACCCAGTACTTC. The full variable domain, its missing parts supplied by reference TRBV9 and TRBJ2-5, is DSGVTQTPKHLITATGQRVTLRCSPRSGDLSVYWYQQSLDQGLQFLIQYYNGEERAKGNILERFSAQQFPDLHSELNLSSLELGDSALYFCASSPREETQYFGPGTRLLVL.

The V and J genes are TRBV19 and TRBJ2-7, with TRBD1 identical over 8 bases. The CDR3 sequence is 15 residues long. Trimming took 3 bases from V and 2 from J; bases not matched to a gene: 6. Germline values: CDR1 LNHDA, CDR2 SQIVND (reference sequence). The CDR3: CASSMRQGAPYEQYF. CDR3 DNA sequence: TGTGCCAGTAGTATGAGGCAGGGGGCTCCCTACGAGCAGTACTTC.

The gene calls are TRBV2 and TRBJ1-3, with D unclear. Germline V gene sequence: CDR1 SNHLY, CDR2 FYNNEI. CDR3 length equals 13 residues. Trimming shortened V by 3 bases and J by 2 bases, and 5 bases separated the two germline ends. The CDR3, as DNA: TGTGCCAGCAGTGACGGCCCTGGAAACACCATATATTTT. It is translated as CASSDGPGNTIYF.

This chain connects TRBV5-1 to TRBJ1-2; D remains unclear. V was shortened by 5 bases and J by 3 bases, with 11 bases between the two germline ends. Per the germline V gene, CDR1 is SGHRS and CDR2 is YFSETQ. This CDR3 is 13 amino acids long. The chain's CDR3 is CASSPGQHYGYTF. The CDR3 nucleotides are TGCGCCAGCAGTCCAGGCCAGCACTATGGCTACACCTTC.

The chain uses TRBV6-5 and TRBJ2-1; 8 positions agree with TRBD2. The ends lost 2 bases at V and 6 bases at J; junction bases unmatched: 6. Germline loops: CDR1 MNHEY, CDR2 SVGAGI. The CDR3 length is 15 residues. The CDR3 DNA follows: TGTGCCAGCAGTTACCGGTCGGGGGGGGTCAATGAGCAGTTCTTC. It codes for CASSYRSGGVNEQFF.

V gene TRBV7-9 combines with J gene TRBJ1-4; D ambiguous. The V end was cut by 5 bases, the J end by 1 base, with 11 bases between. Germline V gene lookup returns CDR1 SEHNR and CDR2 FQNEAQ (reference sequence). The CDR3 runs 15 residues. The CDR3 DNA reads TGTGCCAGCAGCCCTTTTGGGGTAACTAATGAAAAACTGTTTTTT. Amino acid sequence: CASSPFGVTNEKLFF.

The rearrangement joins TRBV11-3 to TRBJ1-3; no clear D gene. The CDR3 has 11 amino acids. CDR1 is SGHNT and CDR2 is YENEEA in the germline V gene. Trimming shortened V by 3 bases and J by 10 bases, and 7 bases separated the two germline ends. CDR3 in DNA: TGTGCCAGCAGCTTGGGAGGGACCATATATTTT. It yields the protein CASSLGGTIYF.

DNA for the CDR3: TGTGCCAGCCAGAGCGGGGCAATTGGGAATGAGCAGTTCTTC. Amino acids: CASQSGAIGNEQFF. This chain links TRBV6-5 with TRBJ2-1, with TRBD2 identical over 7 bases. CDR3 length: 14 amino acids. The ends lost 8 bases at V and 7 bases at J; junction bases unmatched: 11. The germline CDR1 and CDR2 sequences are MNHEY and SVGAGI.

In regard to this clone: The sample holds other DNA sequences that translate to the same CDR3. The V and J genes are TRBV5-1 and TRBJ1-6; D is unresolved. Trimming removed 2 bases at V and 8 bases at J, with 5 bases between. Germline V gene data show CDR1 as SGHRS and CDR2 as YFSETQ. The length of the CDR3 is 12 residues. CDR3 in DNA: TGCGCCAGCAGCTTAAACGATTCACCCCTCCACTTT. The encoded protein is CASSLNDSPLHF.

The chain employs TRBV7-9 and TRBJ2-3, with D hard to call. The CDR3 totals 12 residues. The V gene's germline CDR1 is SEHNR and CDR2 FQNEAQ (reference sequence). V was trimmed by 2 bases and J by 6 bases, leaving 6 bases between them. In nucleotides, the CDR3 is TGTGCCAGCAGCTTACTGTTCGATACGCAGTATTTT. Protein sequence: CASSLLFDTQYF.

This sequence joins TRBV9 and TRBJ2-5; no reliable D call. CDR3 length: 14 amino acids. V was clipped by 4 bases and J by 6 bases, with 16 bases between them. The V gene's germline CDR1 is SGDLS and CDR2 YYNGEE. The CDR3 loop reads CASSTGPVAQTQYF. CDR3 in DNA: TGTGCCAGCAGCACCGGACCCGTTGCGCAGACCCAGTACTTC.

This chain joins TRBV10-1 and TRBJ1-1; D is unclear. CDR1 and CDR2 from the germline V gene are WNHNN and SYGVQD (reference sequence). Between the trimmed V and J ends, which lost 0 bases and 5 bases, there was a span of 7 bases. The CDR3 loop spans 13 amino acids. For the CDR3, the DNA is TGCGCCAGCAGTGAGTCGGTGGGGACTGAAGCTTTCTTT. As protein: CASSESVGTEAFF.

Only one count was recorded for this clone. This chain uses TRBV2 with TRBJ1-2; the D is unclear. V dropped 6 bases and J dropped 4 bases, with 12 bases sitting between them. CDR3 length: 13 amino acids. Per the germline V gene, CDR1 is SNHLY and CDR2 is FYNNEI. CDR3 DNA: TGTGCCAGCAGCGGAGAGGTTTTCTATGGCTACACCTTC. This encodes CASSGEVFYGYTF.

The genes are TRBV28 and TRBJ1-3; 9 bases map to TRBD1. CDR3 length equals 16 residues. Losses at the gene ends were 6 bases for V and 1 base for J; bases not matched to a gene: 7. Germline V gene lookup returns CDR1 MDHEN and CDR2 SYDVKM. The CDR3 protein is CASSIRDRASGNTIYF. The CDR3 coding sequence is TGTGCCAGCAGCATCCGGGACAGGGCTTCTGGAAACACCATATATTTT.

The rearrangement links TRBV2 to TRBJ2-7; the match to TRBD2 covers 7 bases. The CDR3 is made up of 16 amino acids. CDR1 is SNHLY, CDR2 FYNNEI, per germline. The V and J ends lost 6 bases and 2 bases, in that order; junction bases with no gene match: 13. This CDR3 reads CASRELRGTSAYEQYF. The DNA for the CDR3 is TGTGCCAGCAGAGAGCTCCGGGGAACTAGCGCCTACGAGCAGTACTTC. Using reference TRBV2 and TRBJ2-7 for the parts outside the CDR3, the full variable domain is EPEVTQTPSHQVTQMGQEVILRCVPISNHLYFYWYRQILGQKVEFLVSFYNNEISEKSEIFDDQFSVERPDGSNFTLKIRSTKLEDSAMYFCASRELRGTSAYEQYFGPGTRLTVT.

The chain combines TRBV4-3 with TRBJ1-2; D gene ambiguous. Deletions cut 0 bases from V and 8 bases from J, with 16 bases between. The CDR3 runs to 15 residues. Germline CDR1 is LGHNA and CDR2 is YSLEER. In nucleotides, the CDR3 is TGCGCCAGCAGCCAAGACCCATCACCGGGGTGGGGCTACACCTTC. This codes for CASSQDPSPGWGYTF.

V and J are TRBV6-6 and TRBJ2-2; 9 positions agree with TRBD2. The V gene's germline CDR1 is MNHNY and CDR2 SVGAGI (reference sequence). CDR3 length: 16 amino acids. With 6 bases clipped from V and 2 bases from J, the junction kept 7 bases outside the gene matches. The CDR3 DNA reads as TGTGCCAGCAGCCTCGGGACTAGCCTTAACACCGGGGAGCTGTTTTTT. Its translation is CASSLGTSLNTGELFF.